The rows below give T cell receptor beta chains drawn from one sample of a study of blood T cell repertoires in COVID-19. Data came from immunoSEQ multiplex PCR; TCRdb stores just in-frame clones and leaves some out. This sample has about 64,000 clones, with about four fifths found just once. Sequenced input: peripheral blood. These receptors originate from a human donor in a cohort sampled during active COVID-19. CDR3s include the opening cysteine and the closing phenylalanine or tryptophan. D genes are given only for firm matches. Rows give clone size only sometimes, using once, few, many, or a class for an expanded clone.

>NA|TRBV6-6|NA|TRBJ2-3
CASSQGTADTQYF
TGTGCCAGCAGTCAAGGGACTGCCGATACGCAGTATTTT
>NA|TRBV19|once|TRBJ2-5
CASKVGGAPRETQYF
TGTGCCAGTAAGGTTGGGGGGGCGCCCCGGGAGACCCAGTACTTC
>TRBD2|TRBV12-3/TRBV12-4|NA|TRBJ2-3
CASSAGGSDTQYF
TGTGCCAGCAGTGCGGGGGGTTCAGATACGCAGTATTTT
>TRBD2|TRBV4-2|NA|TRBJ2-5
CASRVSGGQETQYF
TGTGCCAGCAGAGTGTCGGGGGGGCAAGAGACCCAGTACTTC
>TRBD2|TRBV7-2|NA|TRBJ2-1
CASSPARLAGGPHEQFF
TGTGCCAGCAGCCCCGCCCGTCTAGCGGGGGGGCCCCATGAGCAGTTCTTC
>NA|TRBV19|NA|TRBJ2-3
CASSIVVTRSTDTQYF
TGTGCCAGTAGTATAGTTGTGACAAGAAGCACAGATACGCAGTATTTT
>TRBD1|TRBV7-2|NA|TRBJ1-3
CASSPQGAHGNTIYF
TGTGCCAGCAGCCCACAGGGGGCGCATGGAAACACCATATATTTT
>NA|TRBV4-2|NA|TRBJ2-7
CASSQDFGGVGSGHEQYF
TGTGCCAGCAGCCAAGATTTCGGCGGCGTTGGGAGCGGACACGAGCAGTACTTC
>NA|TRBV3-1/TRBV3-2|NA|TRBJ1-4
CASSQVLSLKLFF
TGTGCCAGCAGCCAAGTCCTATCGTTAAAACTGTTTTTT
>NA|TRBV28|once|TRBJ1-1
CASSLQGSNTEAFF
TGTGCCAGCAGTTTACAGGGGTCGAACACTGAAGCTTTCTTT
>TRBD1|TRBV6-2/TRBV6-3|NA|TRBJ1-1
CASSGQGMNTEAFF
TGTGCCAGCAGCGGACAGGGAATGAACACTGAAGCTTTCTTT
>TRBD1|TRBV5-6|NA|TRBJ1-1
CASSSFRTGGTEAFF
TGTGCCAGCAGCTCCTTTCGGACAGGGGGCACTGAAGCTTTCTTT
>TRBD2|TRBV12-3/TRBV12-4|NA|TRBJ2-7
CASSLRGGREQYF
TGTGCCAGCAGTTTACGGGGGGGCCGCGAGCAGTACTTC
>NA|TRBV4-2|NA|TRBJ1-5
CASSQGGSGLQPQHF
TGTGCCAGCAGCCAAGGTGGTTCGGGTTTGCAGCCCCAGCATTTT
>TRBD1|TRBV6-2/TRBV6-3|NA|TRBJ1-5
CASSRQGQGNQPQHF
TGTGCCAGCAGTCGACAGGGTCAGGGGAATCAGCCCCAGCATTTT
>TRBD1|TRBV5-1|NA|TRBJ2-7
CASSFPDRDEQYF
TGCGCCAGCAGCTTCCCGGACAGGGACGAGCAGTACTTC
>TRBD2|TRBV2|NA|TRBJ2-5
CASSESPLAGGVETQYF
TGTGCCAGCAGTGAATCCCCTCTAGCGGGGGGCGTGGAGACCCAGTACTTC
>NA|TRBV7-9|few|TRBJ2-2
CASVPGGTGELFF
TGTGCCAGCGTTCCAGGGGGGACCGGGGAGCTGTTTTTT
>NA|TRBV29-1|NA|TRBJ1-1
CSAEVGTEAFF
TGCAGCGCTGAGGTCGGCACTGAAGCTTTCTTT
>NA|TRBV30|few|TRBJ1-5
CAWTPGYHQPQHF
TGTGCCTGGACGCCAGGGTACCATCAGCCCCAGCATTTT
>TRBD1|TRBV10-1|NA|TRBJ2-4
CARRDRDKNIQYF
TGCGCCAGAAGGGACAGGGATAAAAACATTCAGTACTTC
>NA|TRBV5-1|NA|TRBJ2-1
CASSPRQVGKGEQFF
TGCGCCAGCAGCCCCCGACAGGTGGGGAAAGGTGAGCAGTTCTTC
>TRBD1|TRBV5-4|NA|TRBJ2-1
CASSLVGTSNRGSEQFF
TGTGCCAGCAGCTTGGTCGGGACATCAAACAGGGGGAGTGAGCAGTTCTTC
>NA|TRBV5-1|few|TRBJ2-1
CASSKDIYNEQFF
TGCGCCAGCAGCAAGGACATCTACAATGAGCAGTTCTTC
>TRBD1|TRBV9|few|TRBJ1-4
CASSATGGRQNEKLFF
TGTGCCAGCAGCGCGACAGGGGGCCGCCAAAATGAAAAACTGTTTTTT
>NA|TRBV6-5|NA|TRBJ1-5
CASSYSRGGNQPQHF
TGTGCCAGCAGTTACTCTCGGGGTGGCAATCAGCCCCAGCATTTT
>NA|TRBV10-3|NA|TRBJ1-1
CATERRENTEAFF
TGTGCCACCGAGAGGCGGGAGAACACTGAAGCTTTCTTT
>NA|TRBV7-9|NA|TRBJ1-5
CASSLDRPNQPQHF
TGTGCCAGCAGCTTGGACAGACCGAATCAGCCCCAGCATTTT
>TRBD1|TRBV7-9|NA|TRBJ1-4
CASSLDGQGYEKLFF
TGTGCCAGCAGCTTAGACGGACAGGGATATGAAAAACTGTTTTTT
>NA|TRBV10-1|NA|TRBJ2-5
CASSTAQGGETQYF
TGCGCCAGCAGTACCGCACAGGGTGGAGAGACCCAGTACTTC
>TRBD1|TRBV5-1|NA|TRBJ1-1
CASSLDWGTGVDTEAFF
TGCGCCAGCAGCTTGGATTGGGGGACAGGGGTGGACACTGAAGCTTTCTTT
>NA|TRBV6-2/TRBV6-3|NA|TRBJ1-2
CASSLLAGANYGYTF
TGTGCCAGCAGCCTACTCGCGGGGGCTAACTATGGCTACACCTTC
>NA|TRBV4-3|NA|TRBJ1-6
CASSPRGAGGNSPLHF
TGCGCCAGCAGCCCCCGCGGAGCGGGTGGTAATTCACCCCTCCACTTT
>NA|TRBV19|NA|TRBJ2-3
CASRDLGGARDTQYF
TGTGCCAGTAGGGACCTGGGGGGGGCGCGGGATACGCAGTATTTT
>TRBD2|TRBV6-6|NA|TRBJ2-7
CASSTSGGLSYEQYF
TGTGCCAGCAGTACTAGCGGGGGTCTTTCCTACGAGCAGTACTTC
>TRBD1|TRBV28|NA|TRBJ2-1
CASSAFGTGLDEQFF
TGTGCCAGCAGTGCCTTTGGGACAGGTTTGGATGAGCAGTTCTTC
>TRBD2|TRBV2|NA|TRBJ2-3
CASSDKAGGFNTQYF
TGTGCCAGCAGTGACAAAGCGGGGGGGTTCAATACGCAGTATTTT
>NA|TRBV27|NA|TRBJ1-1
CASSLGLGSTEAFF
TGTGCCAGCAGTTTAGGACTAGGGAGCACTGAAGCTTTCTTT
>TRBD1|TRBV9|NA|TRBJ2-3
CASSVRQGGESDTQYF
TGTGCCAGCAGCGTTCGACAGGGTGGTGAATCTGATACGCAGTATTTT
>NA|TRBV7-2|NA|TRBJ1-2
CASSFDGSVGYTF
TGTGCCAGCAGCTTTGACGGGTCCGTGGGCTACACCTTC
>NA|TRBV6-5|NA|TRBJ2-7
CASSLSFSYEQYF
TGTGCCAGCAGTCTGTCCTTCTCCTACGAGCAGTACTTC
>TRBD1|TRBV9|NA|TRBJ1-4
CASSFRGANEKLFF
TGTGCCAGCAGCTTCAGGGGGGCAAATGAAAAACTGTTTTTT
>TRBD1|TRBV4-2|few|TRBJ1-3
CASRPDRASGNTIYF
TGTGCCAGCAGACCGGACAGGGCCTCTGGAAACACCATATATTTT
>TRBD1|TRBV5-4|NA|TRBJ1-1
CASSQGTGRTEAFF
TGTGCCAGCAGCCAAGGGACAGGGAGGACTGAAGCTTTCTTT
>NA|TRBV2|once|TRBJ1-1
CASREAAPLNYGAFF
TGTGCCAGCAGGGAGGCGGCCCCACTAAATTATGGCGCTTTCTTT
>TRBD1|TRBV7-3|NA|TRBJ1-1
CASSLLGGDTEAFF
TGTGCCAGCAGCTTACTAGGGGGCGACACTGAAGCTTTCTTT
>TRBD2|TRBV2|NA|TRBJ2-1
CATRQAGLAGNNEQFF
TGTGCCACTCGGCAGGCCGGACTAGCGGGCAACAATGAGCAGTTCTTC
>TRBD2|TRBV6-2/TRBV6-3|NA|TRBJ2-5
CASSYEVGGAGETQYF
TGTGCCAGCAGTTACGAGGTCGGGGGGGCCGGTGAGACCCAGTACTTC